A single sample is the source of the 18 T cell receptor beta chains below, sequenced in a study of Ad26.COV2.S vaccination and SARS-CoV-2 variants. Specified treatment: around 19 received Ad26.COV2.S at low or high dose, single or two shots; several received placebo; per-sample allocation not given. After the first vaccine or placebo injection, samples were drawn on day 63. Some clones are missing from TCRdb's copy, which holds only in-frame ones; the method was immunoSEQ multiplex PCR. The data show hundreds of thousands of clones, about 85% seen once. The source was peripheral blood, collected in a trial of Ad26.COV2.S vaccine versus placebo. Source of these receptors: a person between 18 and 65 years old who received the Ad26.COV2.S COVID-19 vaccine or a placebo.

J is TRBJ2-2 and V is TRBV19, with 8 bases identical to TRBD2. Germline V gene sequence: CDR1 LNHDA, CDR2 SQIVND (reference sequence). The trim removed 4 bases at V and 0 bases at J, leaving 19 bases unmatched. The CDR3 is made up of 21 amino acids. CDR3 in DNA: TGTGCCAGTAGTAGAGATCCCCCGGGAGCCAGCGGGGGAGCGAACACCGGGGAGCTGTTTTTT. As protein: CASSRDPPGASGGANTGELFF.

The chain joins TRBV28 to TRBJ2-5; D possibly corresponds to TRBD2 (6 bases). CDR1 and CDR2 from the germline V gene are MDHEN and SYDVKM. V was pared by 7 bases and J by 7 bases, with 16 bases between. This CDR3 spans 13 amino acids. Here the CDR3 DNA reads TGTGCCAGCAAACTCGGGGGTTTTGGGACCCAGTACTTC. Encoded protein: CASKLGGFGTQYF.

A word on this clone: Other DNA sequences within the sample encode an identical CDR3. This chain links TRBV2 with TRBJ1-1, with no clear D. The V end lost 8 bases, the J end lost 0 bases, and 4 bases lay between the germline ends. This CDR3 has 11 residues. CDR1 and CDR2 from the germline V gene are SNHLY and FYNNEI. DNA for the CDR3: TGTGCCAGCTCACTGAACACTGAAGCTTTCTTT. As protein: CASSLNTEAFF.

This chain links TRBV6-2 or TRBV6-3 with TRBJ2-7, with TRBD1 matching over 7 bases. Germline lookup yields CDR1 MNHEY and CDR2 SVGEGT. With V trimmed by 6 bases and J by 2 bases, 7 bases remained unmatched. The CDR3 runs 14 residues. CDR3 sequence reads: CASSRQGSTYEQYF. CDR3 DNA sequence: TGTGCCAGCAGCCGACAGGGATCGACCTACGAGCAGTACTTC.

In DNA, the CDR3 is TGTGCCAGCAGTTACCACGACAGTTTGAACACCGGGGAGCTGTTTTTT. The encoded protein is CASSYHDSLNTGELFF. This chain connects TRBV6-2 or TRBV6-3 to TRBJ2-2, with a possible D match to TRBD1 (5 bases). The CDR3 runs 16 residues. The V end was cut by 2 bases, the J end by 1 base, with 11 bases between. Germline V gene lookup returns CDR1 MNHEY and CDR2 SVGEGT.

V usage is TRBV6-6 and J usage is TRBJ2-3; TRBD1 matches at 8 bases. Germline-derived CDR1 and CDR2 are MNHNY and SVGAGI (reference sequence). With V trimmed by 2 bases and J by 5 bases, 6 bases remained unmatched. The CDR3 extends over 15 amino acids. The DNA of the CDR3 is TGTGCCAGCAGTTACACCGGACAGGGCAGAGATACGCAGTATTTT. Its translation is CASSYTGQGRDTQYF.

The genes are TRBV9 and TRBJ2-1; D might be TRBD2 (5 bases). V lost 3 bases and J lost 3, with 10 bases in between. Germline CDR1 reads SGDLS; CDR2 reads YYNGEE. This CDR3 is built from 14 residues. This CDR3 is CASSASGIYNEQFF. Here the CDR3 DNA reads TGTGCCAGCAGCGCCTCCGGGATCTACAATGAGCAGTTCTTC.

J is TRBJ2-7 and V is TRBV2, with D possibly TRBD1 on 5 matching bases. Germline V CDR1 and CDR2: SNHLY, FYNNEI. This CDR3 is 14 amino acids long. Trimming pared 2 bases from V and 4 bases from J, leaving 12 bases between. The CDR3 spells CASSEQGSFYEQYF. The CDR3 nucleotides are TGTGCCAGCAGTGAACAGGGATCTTTTTACGAGCAGTACTTC.

The count of this clone is one. The genes are TRBV27 and TRBJ2-7; the D is unclear. Germline values: CDR1 MNHEY, CDR2 SMNVEV (reference sequence). This CDR3 has 13 amino acids. The germline V and J ends were trimmed by 6 bases and 1 base, with 10 bases remaining between them. The DNA of the CDR3 is TGTGCCAGCAGAATACTAAGTTCCTACGAGCAGTACTTC. Its translation: CASRILSSYEQYF.

The chain combines TRBV4-3 with TRBJ2-3; 7 bases are a match to TRBD2. J gave up 7 bases and V 4 bases, and 11 bases lay outside the gene matches. CDR3 length: 15 amino acids. The germline CDR1 and CDR2 sequences are LGHNA and YSLEER. The CDR3 nucleotides read TGCGCCAGCAGCCCCCGACTAGCTCCTAGAAATACGCAGTATTTT. As protein: CASSPRLAPRNTQYF.

This chain uses TRBV6-5 with TRBJ1-1, with D possibly TRBD1 on 5 matching bases. The CDR3 contains 13 residues. Trimming shortened V by 7 bases and J by 4 bases, and 13 bases separated the two germline ends. Germline V gives CDR1 MNHEY, CDR2 SVGAGI. In nucleotides, the CDR3 is TGTGCCAGCACTGGGGCCCGGGGCACTGAAGCTTTCTTT. The encoded protein is CASTGARGTEAFF.

This clone was seen a few times. V is TRBV30 and J is TRBJ2-1; TRBD2 matches at 9 bases. This CDR3 is built from 14 residues. Germline loops: CDR1 GTSNPN, CDR2 SVGIG (reference sequence). V gave up 2 bases and J gave up 2 bases; unmatched junction bases: 1. CDR3 residues: CAWSRGRAYNEQFF. CDR3 DNA sequence: TGTGCCTGGAGTCGCGGGAGGGCCTACAATGAGCAGTTCTTC.

This clone appeared once. The chain employs TRBV9 and TRBJ2-1; tentatively, D is TRBD1 or TRBD2 (5 bases each). Germline V CDR1 and CDR2: SGDLS, YYNGEE. Trimming removed 0 bases at V and 8 bases at J, with 18 bases between. The CDR3 covers 16 residues. In nucleotides, the CDR3 is TGTGCCAGCAGCGTAGGAGGAACTAGGGGCGAGGATGAGCAGTTCTTC. This sequence encodes CASSVGGTRGEDEQFF. The full variable domain, completed using reference TRBV9 and TRBJ2-1, is DSGVTQTPKHLITATGQRVTLRCSPRSGDLSVYWYQQSLDQGLQFLIQYYNGEERAKGNILERFSAQQFPDLHSELNLSSLELGDSALYFCASSVGGTRGEDEQFFGPGTRLTVL.

CDR3 bases: TGTGCCAGCAGCCATACAGGGGCCCACTCTGGAAACACCATATATTTT. The encoded protein is CASSHTGAHSGNTIYF. The chain carries TRBV7-2 and TRBJ1-3; 7 nucleotides match TRBD1. J lost 0 bases, V lost 5 bases, and 7 bases had no gene match. The CDR3 extends over 16 amino acids. Germline CDR1 and CDR2: SGHTA and FQGNSA.

The rearrangement joins TRBV5-8 to TRBJ1-5; D unclear. V was trimmed by 0 bases and J by 1 base, leaving 5 bases between them. Looked up from germline, CDR1 is SGHTS and CDR2 is YDEGEE. The CDR3 extends over 14 amino acids. CDR3 amino acids: CASSLESSNQPQHF. CDR3 nucleotide sequence: TGTGCCAGCAGCTTGGAGTCCAGCAATCAGCCCCAGCATTTT.

This chain links TRBV7-9 with TRBJ2-2; D is unresolved. CDR1 and CDR2 from the germline V gene are SEHNR and FQNEAQ (reference sequence). Trimming took 1 base from V and 1 from J, leaving 7 bases between them. The CDR3 runs 15 residues. CDR3 amino acids: CASSLDRKNTGELFF. CDR3 DNA sequence: TGTGCCAGCAGCTTAGACAGAAAGAACACCGGGGAGCTGTTTTTT. Full variable domain (remainder filled in from reference TRBV7-9 and TRBJ2-2): DTGVSQNPRHKITKRGQNVTFRCDPISEHNRLYWYRQTLGQGPEFLTYFQNEAQLEKSRLLSDRFSAERPKGSFSTLEIQRTEQGDSAMYLCASSLDRKNTGELFFGEGSRLTVL.

V gene TRBV5-4 combines with J gene TRBJ1-6; D is ambiguous. The V gene lost 6 bases and the J gene lost 5 bases, with 12 bases spanning the gap. Germline V CDR1 and CDR2: SGHNT, YYREEE (reference sequence). The CDR3 is 14 residues long. This CDR3 is CASNRVGDNSPLHF. In DNA, the CDR3 is TGTGCCAGCAACCGTGTAGGAGATAATTCACCCCTCCACTTT.

This chain links TRBV2 with TRBJ1-2; D is uncertain. Germline V lookup: CDR1 SNHLY, CDR2 FYNNEI. The CDR3 runs to 14 residues. The V gene lost 1 base and the J gene lost 4 bases, with 10 bases spanning the gap. The CDR3 spells CASSEGVTVYGYTF. The CDR3 DNA is TGTGCCAGCAGTGAAGGGGTGACGGTCTATGGCTACACCTTC.